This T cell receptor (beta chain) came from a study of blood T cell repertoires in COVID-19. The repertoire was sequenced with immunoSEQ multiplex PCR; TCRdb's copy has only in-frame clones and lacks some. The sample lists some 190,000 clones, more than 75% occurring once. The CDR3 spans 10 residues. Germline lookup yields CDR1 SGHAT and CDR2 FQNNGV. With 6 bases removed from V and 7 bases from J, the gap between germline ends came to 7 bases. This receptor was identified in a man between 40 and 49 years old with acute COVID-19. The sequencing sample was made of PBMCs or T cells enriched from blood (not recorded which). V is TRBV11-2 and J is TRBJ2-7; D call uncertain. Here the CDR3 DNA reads TGTGCCAGCAGTTTTAATGAGCAGTACTTC. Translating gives CASSFNEQYF.